This T cell receptor beta chain was identified during a study of cytomegalovirus exposure and HLA in healthy donors. Overall study findings and caveats: One later analysis reportedly identified an Asian-associated ancestry cluster that showed fewer N-insertions than the approximately 700-donor mean. An analysis done earlier found most TCR beta V segments productive about 87% or about 30% of the time.

As for this clone: Its antigen is unknown.

PCR used 60 Vbeta primers and 13 Jbeta primers. Sequencing was performed with immunoSEQ multiplex PCR; in TCRdb, only in-frame clones are kept and a portion is missing. The sample includes 110,000 or so clones, about 76% seen only once; the top ten take approximately 8.4%. The CDR3 runs to 17 residues. Trimming cost V 3 bases and J 6 bases; bases outside gene matches: 14. Germline CDR1 is KGHSH and CDR2 is LQKENI. This sequence originates from a man between 40 and 49 years old in good health and CMV-seronegative. The rearrangement links TRBV18 to TRBJ2-7, with TRBD2 matching 10 bases. Sequencing input: PBMCs. Here the CDR3 DNA reads TGTGCCAGCTCACCCCCGTTGGGGTTAGCGGGGGGTCGCGAGCAGTACTTC. It is translated as CASSPPLGLAGGREQYF.